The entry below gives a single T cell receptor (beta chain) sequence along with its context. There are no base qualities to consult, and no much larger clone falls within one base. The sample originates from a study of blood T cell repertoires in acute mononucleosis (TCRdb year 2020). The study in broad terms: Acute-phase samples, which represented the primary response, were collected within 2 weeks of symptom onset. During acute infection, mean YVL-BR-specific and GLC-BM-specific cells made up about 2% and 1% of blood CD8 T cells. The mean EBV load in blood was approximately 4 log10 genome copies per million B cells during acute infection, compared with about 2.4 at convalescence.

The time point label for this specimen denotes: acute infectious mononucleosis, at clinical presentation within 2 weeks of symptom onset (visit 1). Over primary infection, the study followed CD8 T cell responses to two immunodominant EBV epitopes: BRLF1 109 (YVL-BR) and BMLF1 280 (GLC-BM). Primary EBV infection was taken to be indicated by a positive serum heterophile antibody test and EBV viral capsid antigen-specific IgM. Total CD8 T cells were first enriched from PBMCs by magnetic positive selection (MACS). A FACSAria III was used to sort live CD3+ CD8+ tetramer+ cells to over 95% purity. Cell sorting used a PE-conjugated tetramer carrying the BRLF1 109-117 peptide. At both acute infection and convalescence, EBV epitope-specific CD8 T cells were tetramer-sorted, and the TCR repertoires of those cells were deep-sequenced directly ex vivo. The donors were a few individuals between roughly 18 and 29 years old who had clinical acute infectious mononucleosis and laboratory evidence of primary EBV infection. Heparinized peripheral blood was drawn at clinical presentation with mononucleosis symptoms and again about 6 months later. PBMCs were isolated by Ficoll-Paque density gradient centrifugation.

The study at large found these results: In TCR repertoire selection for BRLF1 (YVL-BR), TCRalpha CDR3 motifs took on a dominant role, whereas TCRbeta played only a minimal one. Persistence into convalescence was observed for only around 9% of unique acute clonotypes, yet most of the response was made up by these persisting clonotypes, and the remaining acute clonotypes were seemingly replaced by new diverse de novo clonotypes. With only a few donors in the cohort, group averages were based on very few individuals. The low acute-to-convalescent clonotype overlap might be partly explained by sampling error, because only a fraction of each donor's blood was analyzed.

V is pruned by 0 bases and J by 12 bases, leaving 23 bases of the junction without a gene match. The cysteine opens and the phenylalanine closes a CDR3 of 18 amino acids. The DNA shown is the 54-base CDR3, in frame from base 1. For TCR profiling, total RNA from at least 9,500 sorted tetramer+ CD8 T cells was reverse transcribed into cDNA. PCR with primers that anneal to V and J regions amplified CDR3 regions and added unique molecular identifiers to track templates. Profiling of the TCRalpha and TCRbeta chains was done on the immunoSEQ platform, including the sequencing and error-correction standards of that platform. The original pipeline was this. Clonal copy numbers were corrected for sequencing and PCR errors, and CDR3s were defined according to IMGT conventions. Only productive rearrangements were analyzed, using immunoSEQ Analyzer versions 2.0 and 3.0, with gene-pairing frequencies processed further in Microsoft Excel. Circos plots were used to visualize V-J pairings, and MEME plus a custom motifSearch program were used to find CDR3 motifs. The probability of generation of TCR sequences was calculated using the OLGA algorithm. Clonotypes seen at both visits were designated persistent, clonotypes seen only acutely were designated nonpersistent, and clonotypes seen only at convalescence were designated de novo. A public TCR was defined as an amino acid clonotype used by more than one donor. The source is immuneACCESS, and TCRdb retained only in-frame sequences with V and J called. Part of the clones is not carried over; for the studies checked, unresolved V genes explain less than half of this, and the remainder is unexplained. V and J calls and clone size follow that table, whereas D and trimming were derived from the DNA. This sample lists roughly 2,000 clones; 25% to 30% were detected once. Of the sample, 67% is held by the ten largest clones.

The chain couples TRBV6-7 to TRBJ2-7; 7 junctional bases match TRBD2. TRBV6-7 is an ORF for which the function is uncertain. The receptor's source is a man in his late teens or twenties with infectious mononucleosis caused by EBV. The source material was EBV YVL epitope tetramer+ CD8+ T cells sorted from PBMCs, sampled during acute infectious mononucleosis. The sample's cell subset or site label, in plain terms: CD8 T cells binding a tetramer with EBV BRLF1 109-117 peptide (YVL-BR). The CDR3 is CASSYSTKREVEGVRAYF. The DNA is TGTGCCAGCAGTTACTCGACTAAGCGGGAAGTGGAGGGCGTACGAGCGTACTTC.